The clone carrying this T cell receptor (beta chain) was counted a few times. These data come from a study of metastatic and nonmetastatic thyroid tumors. The entire patient cohort was treatment-naive prior to thyroid surgery. TCRdb re-analyzed the PCR reads through MiXCR. This table has 35,000 to 45,000 clones, under 4% appearing once. The V end lost 0 bases, the J end lost 2 bases, and 15 bases lay between the germline ends. Germline values: CDR1 MRHNA, CDR2 SNTAGT. The CDR3 spans 17 residues. The chain uses TRBV6-4 and TRBJ2-3; TRBD2 is a possible D gene (6 bases). This clonotype was sampled from a female donor with papillary thyroid cancer or a benign thyroid nodule (not recorded which). Some clones in this sample may be carry-over from other donors' samples. The sample taken for sequencing was blood. In DNA, the CDR3 is TGTGCCAGCAGTGACTCTTTGGGGCGGGACCCCACAGATACGCAGTATTTT. Translated, it gives CASSDSLGRDPTDTQYF.